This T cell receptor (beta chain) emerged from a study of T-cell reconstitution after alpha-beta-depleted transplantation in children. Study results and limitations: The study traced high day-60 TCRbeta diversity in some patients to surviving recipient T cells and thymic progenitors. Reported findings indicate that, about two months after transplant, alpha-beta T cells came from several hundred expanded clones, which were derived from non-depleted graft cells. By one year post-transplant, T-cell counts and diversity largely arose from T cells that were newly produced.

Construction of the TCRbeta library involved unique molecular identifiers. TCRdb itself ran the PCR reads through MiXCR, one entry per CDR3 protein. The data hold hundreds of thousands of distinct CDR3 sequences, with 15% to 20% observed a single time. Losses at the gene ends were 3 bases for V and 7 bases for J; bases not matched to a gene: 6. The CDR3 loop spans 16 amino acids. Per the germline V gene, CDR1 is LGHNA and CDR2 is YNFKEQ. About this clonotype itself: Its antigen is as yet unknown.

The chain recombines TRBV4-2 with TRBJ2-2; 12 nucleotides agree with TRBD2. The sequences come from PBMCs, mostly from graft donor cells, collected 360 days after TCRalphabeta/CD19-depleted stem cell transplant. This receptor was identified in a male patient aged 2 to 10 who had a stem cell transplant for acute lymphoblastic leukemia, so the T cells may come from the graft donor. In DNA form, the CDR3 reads TGTGCCAGCAGCCAGCGACTAGCGGGAGATATCGGGGAGCTGTTTTTT. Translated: CASSQRLAGDIGELFF.